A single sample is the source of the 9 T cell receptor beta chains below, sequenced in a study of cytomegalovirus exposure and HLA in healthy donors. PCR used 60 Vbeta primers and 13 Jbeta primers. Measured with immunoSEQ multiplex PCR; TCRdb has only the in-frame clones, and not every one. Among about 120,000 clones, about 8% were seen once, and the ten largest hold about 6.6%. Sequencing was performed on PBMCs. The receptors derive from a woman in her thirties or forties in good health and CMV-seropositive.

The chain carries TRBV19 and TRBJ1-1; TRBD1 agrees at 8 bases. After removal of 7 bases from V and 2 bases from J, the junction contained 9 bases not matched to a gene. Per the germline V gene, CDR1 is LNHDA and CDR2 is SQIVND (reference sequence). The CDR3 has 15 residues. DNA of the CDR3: TGTGCCAGTAAAGTGACAGGGGCTTTTAACACTGAAGCTTTCTTT. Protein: CASKVTGAFNTEAFF.

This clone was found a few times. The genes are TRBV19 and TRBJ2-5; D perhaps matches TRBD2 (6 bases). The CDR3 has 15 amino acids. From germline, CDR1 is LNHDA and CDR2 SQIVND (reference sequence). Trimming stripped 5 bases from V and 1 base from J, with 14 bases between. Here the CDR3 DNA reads TGTGCCAGTAGTCCTGGAGCGGGCGTCCAAGAGACCCAGTACTTC. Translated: CASSPGAGVQETQYF.

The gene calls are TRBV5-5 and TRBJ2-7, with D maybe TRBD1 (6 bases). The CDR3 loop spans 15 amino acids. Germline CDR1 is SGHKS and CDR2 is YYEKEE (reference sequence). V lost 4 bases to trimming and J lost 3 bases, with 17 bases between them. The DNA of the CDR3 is TGTGCCAGCAGCCTGGAAGACACAGGGATCTACGAGCAGTACTTC. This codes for CASSLEDTGIYEQYF.

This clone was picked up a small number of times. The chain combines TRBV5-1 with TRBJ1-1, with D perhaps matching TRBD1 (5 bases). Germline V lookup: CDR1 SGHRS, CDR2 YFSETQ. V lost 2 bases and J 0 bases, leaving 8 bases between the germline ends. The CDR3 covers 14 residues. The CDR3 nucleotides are TGCGCCAGCAGCTTCGGGACTTTGAACACTGAAGCTTTCTTT. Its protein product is CASSFGTLNTEAFF. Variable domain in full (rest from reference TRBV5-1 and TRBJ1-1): KAGVTQTPRYLIKTRGQQVTLSCSPISGHRSVSWYQQTPGQGLQFLFEYFSETQRNKGNFPGRFSGRQFSNSRSEMNVSTLELGDSALYLCASSFGTLNTEAFFGQGTRLTVV.

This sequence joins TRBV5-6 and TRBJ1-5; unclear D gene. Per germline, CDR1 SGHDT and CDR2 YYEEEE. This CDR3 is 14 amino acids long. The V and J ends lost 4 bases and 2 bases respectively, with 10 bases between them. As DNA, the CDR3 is TGTGCCAGCAGCAACTGGGGAGGCAATCAGCCCCAGCATTTT. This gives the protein CASSNWGGNQPQHF.

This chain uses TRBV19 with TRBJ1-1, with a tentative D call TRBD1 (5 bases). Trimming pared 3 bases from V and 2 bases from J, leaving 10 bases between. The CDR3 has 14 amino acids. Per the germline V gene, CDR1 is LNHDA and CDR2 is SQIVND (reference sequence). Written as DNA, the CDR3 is TGTGCCAGTAGTATCCAGGGACTCAACACTGAAGCTTTCTTT. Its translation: CASSIQGLNTEAFF.

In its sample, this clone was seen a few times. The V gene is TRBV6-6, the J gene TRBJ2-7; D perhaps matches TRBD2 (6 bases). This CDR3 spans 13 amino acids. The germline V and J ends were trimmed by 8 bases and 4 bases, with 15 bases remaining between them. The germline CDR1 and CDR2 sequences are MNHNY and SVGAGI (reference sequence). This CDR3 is CASAVGRGYEQYF. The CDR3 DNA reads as TGTGCCAGCGCCGTAGGGCGGGGATACGAGCAGTACTTC.

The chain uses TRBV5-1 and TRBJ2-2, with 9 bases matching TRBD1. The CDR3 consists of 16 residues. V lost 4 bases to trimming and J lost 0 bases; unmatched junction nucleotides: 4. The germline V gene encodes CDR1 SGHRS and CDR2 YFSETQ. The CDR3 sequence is CASSGGQGTNTGELFF. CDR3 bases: TGCGCCAGCAGCGGCGGACAGGGGACGAACACCGGGGAGCTGTTTTTT.

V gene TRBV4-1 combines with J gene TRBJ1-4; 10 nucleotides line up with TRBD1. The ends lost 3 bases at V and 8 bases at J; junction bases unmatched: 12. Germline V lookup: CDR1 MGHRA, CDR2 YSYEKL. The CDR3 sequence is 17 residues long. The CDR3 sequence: CASSHAIGQGEKEKLFF. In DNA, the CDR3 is TGCGCCAGCAGCCACGCCATTGGACAGGGGGAGAAGGAAAAACTGTTTTTT.